This T cell receptor (beta chain) was captured in a study of Ad26.COV2.S vaccination and SARS-CoV-2 variants. The CDR3 covers 16 residues. Germline V gives CDR1 MNHNS, CDR2 SASEGT. V was cut by 2 bases and J by 3 bases, with 14 bases left in between. General study results and limits: Post-vaccination spike-specific CD8+ and CD4+ T cell responses reportedly had substantial breadth.

This table comes from immunoSEQ multiplex PCR, and its TCRdb copy is limited to in-frame clones, with some not included. The sample shows fewer than 100,000 clones, under 90% of them seen only once. This clone occurred once. Its antigen is unknown. This sequence originates from a human donor who had recovered from COVID-19. The J gene is TRBJ2-4, the V gene TRBV6-1; TRBD2 is a possible D gene (6 bases). The sample in question was peripheral blood, obtained after recovery from COVID-19. CDR3 sequence reads: CASSESATRDKNIQYF. The CDR3 DNA sequence: TGTGCCAGCAGTGAATCGGCCACGCGGGACAAAAACATTCAGTACTTC.